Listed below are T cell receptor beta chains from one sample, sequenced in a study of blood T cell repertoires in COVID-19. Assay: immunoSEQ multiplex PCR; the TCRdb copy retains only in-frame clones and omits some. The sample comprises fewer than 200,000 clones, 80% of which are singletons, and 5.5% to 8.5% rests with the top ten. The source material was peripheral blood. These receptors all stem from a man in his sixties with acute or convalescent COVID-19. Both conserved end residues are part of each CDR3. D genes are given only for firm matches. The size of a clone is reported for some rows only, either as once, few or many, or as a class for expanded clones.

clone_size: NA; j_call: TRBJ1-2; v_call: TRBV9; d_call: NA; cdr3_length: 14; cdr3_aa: CASSEQGVLDGYTF; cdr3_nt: TGTGCCAGCAGCGAACAGGGTGTATTGGATGGCTACACCTTC
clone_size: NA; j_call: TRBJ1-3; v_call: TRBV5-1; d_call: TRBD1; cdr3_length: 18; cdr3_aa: CASSLAGQGMGSGNTIYF; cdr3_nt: TGCGCCAGCAGCTTGGCCGGACAGGGGATGGGTTCTGGAAACACCATATATTTT
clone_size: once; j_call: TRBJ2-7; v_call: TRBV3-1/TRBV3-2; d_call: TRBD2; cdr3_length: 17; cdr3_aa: CASSQPTSGYNSYEQYF; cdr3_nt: TGTGCCAGCAGCCAACCGACTAGCGGGTATAACTCCTACGAGCAGTACTTC
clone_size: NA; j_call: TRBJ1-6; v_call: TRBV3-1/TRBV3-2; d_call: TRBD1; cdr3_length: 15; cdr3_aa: CASSQVTGTNSPLHF; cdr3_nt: TGTGCCAGCAGCCAAGTGACAGGGACGAATTCACCCCTCCACTTT
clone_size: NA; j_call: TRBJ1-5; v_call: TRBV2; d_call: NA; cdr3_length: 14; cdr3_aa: CASSELTEDQPQHF; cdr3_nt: TGTGCCAGCAGTGAATTGACAGAAGACCAGCCCCAGCATTTT
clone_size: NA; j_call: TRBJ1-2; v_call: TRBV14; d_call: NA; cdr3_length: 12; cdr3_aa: CASSQKRGGYTF; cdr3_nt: TGTGCCAGCAGCCAAAAGCGAGGCGGCTACACCTTC
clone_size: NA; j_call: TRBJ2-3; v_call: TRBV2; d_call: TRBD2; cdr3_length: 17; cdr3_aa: CASSAGTSGYFTDTQYF; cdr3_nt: TGTGCCAGCAGTGCGGGGACTAGCGGGTATTTCACAGATACGCAGTATTTT
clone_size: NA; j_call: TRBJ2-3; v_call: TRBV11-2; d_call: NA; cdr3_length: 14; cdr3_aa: CASSLGQYTDTQYF; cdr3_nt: TGTGCCAGCAGCTTAGGACAGTACACAGATACGCAGTATTTT
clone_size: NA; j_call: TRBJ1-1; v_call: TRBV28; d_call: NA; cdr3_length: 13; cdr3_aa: CASREGTPTEAFF; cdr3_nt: TGTGCCAGCAGGGAAGGGACTCCCACTGAAGCTTTCTTT
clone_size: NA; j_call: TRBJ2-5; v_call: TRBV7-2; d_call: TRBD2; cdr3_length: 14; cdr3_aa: CASSTSGQKETQYF; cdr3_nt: TGTGCCAGCAGCACTAGCGGACAGAAAGAGACCCAGTACTTC
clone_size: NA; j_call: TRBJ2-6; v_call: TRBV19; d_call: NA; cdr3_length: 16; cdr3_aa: CASSRIQGTGANVLTF; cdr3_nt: TGTGCCAGTAGTAGAATCCAGGGTACTGGGGCCAACGTCCTGACTTTC
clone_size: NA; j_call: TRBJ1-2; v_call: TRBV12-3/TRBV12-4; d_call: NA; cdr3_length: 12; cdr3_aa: CASSLKGGGYTF; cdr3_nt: TGTGCCAGCAGTTTGAAGGGCGGGGGCTACACCTTC
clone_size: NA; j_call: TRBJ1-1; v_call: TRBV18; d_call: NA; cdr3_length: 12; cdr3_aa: CASSTRDTEAFF; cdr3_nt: TGTGCCAGCTCTACCAGGGACACTGAAGCTTTCTTT
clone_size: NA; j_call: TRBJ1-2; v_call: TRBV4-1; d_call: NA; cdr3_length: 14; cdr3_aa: CASSQVLTAIGYTF; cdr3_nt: TGCGCCAGCAGCCAAGTTTTGACAGCAATTGGCTACACCTTC
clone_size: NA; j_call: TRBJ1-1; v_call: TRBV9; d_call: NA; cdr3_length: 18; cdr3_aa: CASSVAEGRMGANTEAFF; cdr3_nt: TGTGCCAGCAGCGTAGCCGAGGGCCGGATGGGGGCGAACACTGAAGCTTTCTTT
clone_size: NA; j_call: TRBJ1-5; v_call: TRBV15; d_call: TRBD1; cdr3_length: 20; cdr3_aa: CATSRGSPGQGVGSNQPQHF; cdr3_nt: TGTGCCACCAGCAGAGGGTCCCCGGGACAGGGAGTAGGGAGCAATCAGCCCCAGCATTTT
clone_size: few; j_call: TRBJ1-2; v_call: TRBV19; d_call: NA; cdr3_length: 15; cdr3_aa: CASSIAGGGYYGYTF; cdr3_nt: TGTGCCAGTAGTATTGCGGGGGGAGGGTACTATGGCTACACCTTC
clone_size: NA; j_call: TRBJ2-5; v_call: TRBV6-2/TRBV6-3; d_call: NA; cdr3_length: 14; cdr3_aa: CASSNRGQRETQYF; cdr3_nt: TGTGCCAGCAGCAACCGGGGTCAGCGAGAGACCCAGTACTTC
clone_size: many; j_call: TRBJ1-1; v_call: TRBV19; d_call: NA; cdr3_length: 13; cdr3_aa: CASSIGEDTEAFF; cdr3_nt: TGTGCCAGTAGTATCGGGGAGGACACTGAAGCTTTCTTT
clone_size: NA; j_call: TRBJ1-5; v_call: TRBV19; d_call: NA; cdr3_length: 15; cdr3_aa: CASIKGANSNQPQHF; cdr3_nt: TGTGCCAGTATCAAAGGGGCCAATAGCAATCAGCCCCAGCATTTT